Listed here is a single TCR beta chain. This entry comes from a study of siplizumab effects on memory and regulatory T cells. The V segment lost 1 base and the J segment 7 bases; nucleotides outside the gene matches: 8. The CDR3 is 15 residues long. Germline V gene lookup returns CDR1 SGHNT and CDR2 YYREEE (reference sequence). The assay looked at approximately 10^5 TCR templates in each sample. The assay was immunoSEQ multiplex PCR, and TCRdb's table has in-frame clones only and misses some. The sample has 50,000 to 55,000 clones, under 98% seen once; the top ten hold approximately 0.6%. This TCR came from a human donor in good health. The chain recombines TRBV5-4 with TRBJ2-1; TRBD2 aligns across 7 bases. Sequenced sample: naive CD4+ T cells sorted from blood. The CDR3 DNA sequence: TGTGCCAGCAGCTTGAAGGGAGGGAGGAGGAATGAGCAGTTCTTC. Translation: CASSLKGGRRNEQFF.